This T cell receptor (beta chain) was identified in a study of vaccination effects on CD4 cells after COVID-19. Study-level background: Participants got two doses of BNT162b2 or mRNA-1273 vaccine. Study-level points and caveats: Clonal contraction was marked in infection- and vaccine-induced clones late after vaccination.

In the case of this clone: Its cognate antigen is unknown.

Sequencing used immunoSEQ multiplex PCR; TCRdb keeps in-frame clones, though not all of them. The table has tens of thousands of clones, about two thirds seen once. Trimming shortened V by 0 bases and J by 1 base, and 7 bases separated the two germline ends. Germline V gene lookup returns CDR1 MGHRA and CDR2 YSYEKL. There are 14 residues in the CDR3. Expansion of antigen-specific CD4+ T cells with viral peptide pools was carried out by the ViraFEST assay before sequencing. Following culture for more than 9 days, CD4+ T cells were isolated. Vaccinees lacked prior SARS-CoV-2 infection and tested negative for nucleocapsid antibodies.

The receptor comes from a human donor who received a COVID-19 vaccine. The source material was CD4+ T cells from PBMCs cultured with SARS-CoV-2 spike peptides, sampled before COVID-19 vaccination. The chain carries TRBV4-1 and TRBJ2-7; no firm D call. This CDR3 is CASSQDPLSYEQYF. CDR3 nucleotide sequence: TGCGCCAGCAGCCAAGACCCGTTATCCTACGAGCAGTACTTC.